These 8 T cell receptor beta chains originate from one sample sequenced in a study of blood T cell repertoires in COVID-19. Produced via immunoSEQ multiplex PCR; TCRdb's table is partial and in-frame only. The table shows a few hundred thousand clones, with about 87% occurring only once. Input material: peripheral blood. These receptors all come from a man aged 60-69 years with acute or convalescent COVID-19.

V and J are TRBV7-2 and TRBJ1-2; TRBD1 agrees at 7 bases. The CDR3 consists of 15 residues. Unmatched junction bases numbered 6, after V lost 5 bases and J lost 0 bases. Per the germline V gene, CDR1 is SGHTA and CDR2 is FQGNSA. CDR3 DNA: TGTGCCAGCAGCGAAACAGGGGTAGCTAACTATGGCTACACCTTC. Protein product: CASSETGVANYGYTF.

The chain joins TRBV7-3 to TRBJ2-3; 10 bases are shared with TRBD2. J lost 3 bases, V lost 1 base, and 7 bases had no gene match. In germline, CDR1 is SGHTA, CDR2 FQGTGA. The CDR3 totals 17 residues. The CDR3 protein is CASSLIALAGVTDTQYF. The DNA for the CDR3 is TGTGCCAGCAGCTTAATCGCCCTAGCGGGGGTTACAGATACGCAGTATTTT.

The V call is TRBV5-1, the J call TRBJ2-3; 10 bases fit TRBD1. Germline lookup yields CDR1 SGHRS and CDR2 YFSETQ. The junction had 3 bases not matched to a gene; V was cut back by 7 bases and J by 4 bases. CDR3 size: 13 residues. CDR3: CASPGTGADTQYF. Written as DNA, the CDR3 is TGCGCCAGCCCCGGGACAGGGGCAGATACGCAGTATTTT.

In this sample, this clone turned up a few times. This chain uses TRBV7-9 with TRBJ1-6, with D hard to call. Germline V gene lookup returns CDR1 SEHNR and CDR2 FQNEAQ (reference sequence). The CDR3 is 11 residues long. Trimming cost V 7 bases and J 9 bases, with 7 bases left between them. The DNA of the CDR3 is TGTGCCAGCACGGAGGTTTCACCCCTCCACTTT. Its translation is CASTEVSPLHF.

The rearrangement joins TRBV7-8 to TRBJ1-5, with 10 bases matching TRBD1. Germline V CDR1 and CDR2: SGHVS, FQNEAQ. Trimming removed 5 bases from V and 7 bases from J; junction bases left unmatched: 2. The CDR3 contains 13 residues. The CDR3 protein is CASSATGGQPQHF. The CDR3 nucleotides are TGTGCCAGCAGCGCGACAGGGGGCCAGCCCCAGCATTTT.

The table lists this clone with a count of one. V usage is TRBV5-1 and J usage is TRBJ2-5; a possible D gene is TRBD1 (6 bases). Trimming pared 0 bases from V and 4 bases from J, leaving 7 bases between. The germline V gene has CDR1 SGHRS and CDR2 YFSETQ. The length of the CDR3 is 13 residues. The CDR3 nucleotides read TGCGCCAGCAGCTTGGCAGGGGCAGAGACCCAGTACTTC. Encoded protein: CASSLAGAETQYF.

The chain employs TRBV4-2 and TRBJ1-6; tentative D call: TRBD1 (5 bases). This CDR3 region has 15 residues. Looked up from germline, CDR1 is LGHNA and CDR2 is YNFKEQ. Trimming removed 1 base at V and 8 bases at J, with 12 bases between. In nucleotides, the CDR3 is TGTGCCAGCAGCCAAGGGGGGGTGGGGGATTCACCCCTCCACTTT. Translating gives CASSQGGVGDSPLHF.

This chain connects TRBV7-8 to TRBJ2-7, with 7 bases aligning to TRBD1. V was clipped by 0 bases and J by 5 bases; unmatched bases: 10. The CDR3 length is 16 residues. CDR1 SGHVS and CDR2 FQNEAQ come from the germline V gene. In DNA form, the CDR3 reads TGTGCCAGCAGCTTAGCCCCCCCGAGACAGGGTAACGAGCAGTACTTC. It yields the protein CASSLAPPRQGNEQYF.